The 15 T cell receptor beta chains listed next were all sequenced from one sample in a study of blood T cell repertoires in COVID-19. The repertoire was sequenced with immunoSEQ multiplex PCR; TCRdb's copy has only in-frame clones and lacks some. The data show around 150,000 clones, roughly four fifths seen once. The sample taken for sequencing was PBMCs or T cells enriched from blood (not recorded which). The source of these receptors is a woman aged 50 to 65 with acute COVID-19.

The chain recombines TRBV15 with TRBJ2-7; 8 bases fit TRBD1. The germline V gene encodes CDR1 LNHNV and CDR2 YYDKDF (reference sequence). The CDR3 loop spans 15 amino acids. Trimming cost V 3 bases and J 2 bases; bases outside gene matches: 6. The DNA of the CDR3 is TGTGCCACCAGCAGCTCCGGGACAGGAACCTACGAGCAGTACTTC. Encoded protein: CATSSSGTGTYEQYF.

The V gene is TRBV6-5, the J gene TRBJ2-7, with a possible D match to TRBD1 (5 bases). The CDR3 is 13 amino acids. Between the trimmed V and J ends, which lost 6 bases and 4 bases, there was a span of 13 bases. From germline, CDR1 is MNHEY and CDR2 SVGAGI. The DNA of the CDR3 is TGTGCCAGCAGGACAGCCCCATCGTACGAGCAGTACTTC. Translating it yields CASRTAPSYEQYF.

The gene calls are TRBV11-3 and TRBJ2-7, with 7 bases aligning to TRBD1. V shed 1 base, J shed 3 bases, and the junction held 12 bases outside the gene matches. The CDR3 runs 17 residues. Per the germline V gene, CDR1 is SGHNT and CDR2 is YENEEA. CDR3 loop: CASSLGDRYLRDYEQYF. The CDR3 DNA reads TGTGCCAGCAGCTTAGGGGACAGATACCTAAGGGACTACGAGCAGTACTTC.

This clone was counted a single time. The V gene is TRBV7-3, the J gene TRBJ2-3; 7 nucleotides line up with TRBD2. With V trimmed by 6 bases and J by 3 bases, 9 bases remained unmatched. Germline CDR1 is SGHTA and CDR2 is FQGTGA. The CDR3 has 15 residues. The CDR3 loop is CASSSSGIRTDTQYF. DNA for the CDR3: TGTGCCAGCAGTTCCAGCGGGATACGTACAGATACGCAGTATTTT.

This clone was seen a single time. This chain links TRBV5-4 with TRBJ1-6; perhaps TRBD1 as D (5 bases). V was shortened by 0 bases and J by 7 bases, with 14 bases between the two germline ends. The CDR3 covers 16 residues. Germline CDR1 SGHNT, CDR2 YYREEE (reference sequence). The CDR3 spells CASSLGLGEPNSPLHF. CDR3 DNA sequence: TGTGCCAGCAGCTTGGGACTAGGGGAACCGAATTCACCCCTCCACTTT.

The rearrangement uses TRBV6-2 or TRBV6-3 and TRBJ1-2; 8 bases agree with TRBD1. The CDR3 runs 16 residues. V shed 2 bases, J shed 1 base, and the junction held 6 bases outside the gene matches. Germline lookup yields CDR1 MNHEY and CDR2 SVGEGT. CDR3 in amino acids: CASSYPGQGHNYGYTF. The CDR3 DNA reads TGTGCCAGCAGTTACCCAGGACAGGGCCATAACTATGGCTACACCTTC.

This clone was picked up a small number of times. The V call is TRBV27, the J call TRBJ1-2; weak D call: TRBD1 (5 bases). V lost 5 bases and J lost 4, with 23 bases in between. Per the germline V gene, CDR1 is MNHEY and CDR2 is SMNVEV (reference sequence). This CDR3 contains 17 residues. The CDR3 loop is CASSNLSRGRFGYGYTF. The CDR3 nucleotides are TGTGCCAGCAGTAACCTGAGTCGGGGGAGGTTTGGCTATGGCTACACCTTC.

The V gene is TRBV11-2, the J gene TRBJ2-5; the D gene is possibly TRBD2 (5 bases). The V end was cut by 5 bases, the J end by 6 bases, with 19 bases between. Per germline, CDR1 SGHAT and CDR2 FQNNGV. The CDR3 length is 15 residues. The DNA of the CDR3 is TGTGCCAGCAGCCCGGGGAGCGCCCTGATAAAGACCCAGTACTTC. This gives the protein CASSPGSALIKTQYF.

The chain combines TRBV7-6 with TRBJ2-1, with 8 bases aligning to TRBD1. The CDR3 runs to 14 residues. Trimming took 1 base from V and 6 from J; bases not matched to a gene: 2. The germline gives CDR1 SGHVS, CDR2 FNYEAQ. This CDR3 is CASSLGTGTNEQFF. CDR3 nucleotide sequence: TGTGCCAGCAGCTTAGGGACAGGGACCAATGAGCAGTTCTTC.

The chain recombines TRBV11-3 with TRBJ2-5, with D possibly TRBD1 on 5 matching bases. V was shortened by 0 bases and J by 10 bases, with 18 bases between the two germline ends. CDR1 and CDR2 from the germline V gene are SGHNT and YENEEA. The CDR3 loop spans 15 amino acids. CDR3 region: CASSLEAWGNVHQYF. For the CDR3, the DNA is TGTGCCAGCAGCTTAGAGGCATGGGGCAACGTCCACCAGTACTTC.

The chain's CDR3 is CASSQDGTGATGANVLTF. The CDR3 bases are TGTGCCAGCAGCCAGGACGGGACAGGGGCAACTGGGGCCAACGTCCTGACTTTC. The rearrangement links TRBV4-2 to TRBJ2-6; 10 bases are a match to TRBD1. CDR1 and CDR2 (germline): LGHNA, YNFKEQ. The CDR3 is made up of 18 amino acids. The ends lost 3 bases at V and 2 bases at J; junction bases unmatched: 7.

The J gene is TRBJ2-1, the V gene TRBV21-1; TRBD2 is taken as the D call from the table, unchecked against the DNA. TRBV21-1 is recorded as a pseudogene. CDR3 size: 12 residues. The CDR3 loop is CASSKRVNEQFF. The CDR3 DNA sequence: TGTGCCAGCAGCAAAAGAGTGAATGAGCAGTTCTTC.

This sequence joins TRBV7-2 and TRBJ2-3; 7 bases line up with TRBD2. In germline, CDR1 is SGHTA, CDR2 FQGNSA. CDR3 length: 15 amino acids. Unmatched junction bases numbered 8, after V lost 5 bases and J lost 3 bases. The CDR3 is CASSQREGRTDTQYF. The DNA for the CDR3 is TGTGCCAGCAGCCAGAGGGAGGGGCGGACAGATACGCAGTATTTT.

The J gene is TRBJ2-1, the V gene TRBV7-2, with 7 bases matching TRBD2. The V gene's germline CDR1 is SGHTA and CDR2 FQGNSA. V lost 5 bases and J lost 12; bases outside the gene matches: 16. The CDR3 runs to 15 residues. The CDR3 loop is CASSRPGAGARGQFF. The CDR3 DNA sequence: TGTGCCAGCAGCCGCCCCGGGGCGGGAGCCCGGGGGCAGTTCTTC.

V is TRBV3-1 (or the pseudogene TRBV3-2) and J is TRBJ1-4; possibly TRBD1 for D (5 bases). V shed 2 bases and J shed 11 bases, with 18 bases lying between them. The germline gives CDR1 LGHDT, CDR2 YNNKEL (reference sequence). CDR3 length: 15 residues. The CDR3 spells CASSQRRGLGSKLFF. The CDR3 DNA sequence: TGTGCCAGCAGCCAACGTCGGGGGTTAGGGTCGAAACTGTTTTTT.